This T cell receptor (beta chain) was sequenced during a study of blood T cell repertoires in COVID-19. Study-wide context: Samples came from the United States, Italy and Spain, spanning acute and convalescent COVID-19. From T cells, B-cell-depleted T cells, or PBMCs came the material, which was cDNA or gDNA.

Original methodology: Quantification of nucleated cells was approximated via reference gene primer amplification. Profiled with immunoSEQ multiplex PCR; TCRdb holds only in-frame clones, not every one. D and trimming were read from the DNA, whereas the V and J calls and clone size are those reported in that table. The repertoire has more than 95,000 clones, over 75% of them found once; the top ten carry roughly 30%. V lost 4 bases, J lost 5 bases, and 9 bases lay in between. The CDR3 runs 13 residues. The germline V gene has CDR1 MNHEY and CDR2 SVGAGI. The TCR sequence derives from a woman of 80 years or more with acute or convalescent COVID-19. The J gene is TRBJ1-3, the V gene TRBV6-5, with a weak D call TRBD1 (5 bases). The material sequenced was peripheral blood. The CDR3 region has the DNA TGTGCCAGCAGTTCAGGGTTAAGAAACACCATATATTTT. Protein sequence: CASSSGLRNTIYF.